These 28 T cell receptor beta chains originate from one sample sequenced in a study of blood T cell repertoires in COVID-19. The protocol was immunoSEQ multiplex PCR, while the TCRdb copy is restricted to in-frame clones and leaves out a portion. The sample includes approximately 280,000 clones, more than 75% of them seen just once. Sequencing was performed on PBMCs or T cells enriched from blood (not recorded which). These receptors came from a woman aged 18-35 years who had recovered from COVID-19.

This clone was counted at least ten times. The genes are TRBV5-1 and TRBJ2-6, with D perhaps matching TRBD2 (5 bases). Germline V CDR1 and CDR2: SGHRS, YFSETQ. V was clipped by 4 bases and J by 0 bases, with 14 bases between them. The CDR3 consists of 17 residues. The CDR3 DNA is TGCGCCAGCAGCGCCTTGGACGGAGGCTCTGGGGCCAACGTCCTGACTTTC. Protein product: CASSALDGGSGANVLTF.

The rearrangement uses TRBV7-2 and TRBJ1-3; TRBD1 might be the D (5 bases). Germline CDR1 reads SGHTA; CDR2 reads FQGNSA. The V gene lost 2 bases and the J gene lost 2 bases, with 7 bases spanning the gap. CDR3 length equals 14 residues. In DNA, the CDR3 is TGTGCCAGCAGCTTACGGGGGGCTGGAAACACCATATATTTT. This codes for CASSLRGAGNTIYF.

The chain carries TRBV30 and TRBJ2-1; D uncertain. The length of the CDR3 is 12 residues. The V end was cut by 1 base, the J end by 4 bases, with 5 bases between. Germline assignment: CDR1 GTSNPN and CDR2 SVGIG (reference sequence). CDR3 DNA sequence: TGTGCCTGGAGTGGTTCATACAATGAGCAGTTCTTC. Translation gives CAWSGSYNEQFF. Combining the CDR3 with reference TRBV30 and TRBJ2-1 gives the whole variable domain SQTIHQWPATLVQPVGSPLSLECTVEGTSNPNLYWYRQAAGRGLQLLFYSVGIGQISSEVPQNLSASRPQDRQFILSSKKLLLSDSGFYLCAWSGSYNEQFFGPGTRLTVL.

This clone has a single count. The chain uses TRBV30 and TRBJ2-2, with 7 bases fitting TRBD2. In germline, CDR1 is GTSNPN, CDR2 SVGIG (reference sequence). The junction had 6 bases not matched to a gene; V was cut back by 0 bases and J by 5 bases. This CDR3 is built from 15 residues. CDR3 in DNA: TGTGCCTGGAGTGTGGGTGAGCGGGAAACCGGGGAGCTGTTTTTT. Translating it yields CAWSVGERETGELFF.

This clone was seen just once. CDR3 nucleotides: TGTGCCAGCAGCTTAGGCGACAATGAGCAGTTCTTC. It yields the protein CASSLGDNEQFF. The V and J genes are TRBV7-6 and TRBJ2-1; D is uncertain. The CDR3 is 12 residues long. Between the trimmed V and J ends, which lost 1 base and 5 bases, there was a span of 3 bases. Germline assignment: CDR1 SGHVS and CDR2 FNYEAQ. The whole variable domain, remainder taken from reference TRBV7-6 and TRBJ2-1, is GAGVSQSPRYKVTKRGQDVALRCDPISGHVSLYWYRQALGQGPEFLTYFNYEAQQDKSGLPNDRFSAERPEGSISTLTIQRTEQRDSAMYRCASSLGDNEQFFGPGTRLTVL.

The chain carries TRBV3-1 (or the pseudogene TRBV3-2) and TRBJ2-1; the D gene is possibly TRBD1 (6 bases). The V end lost 0 bases, the J end lost 4 bases, and 16 bases lay between the germline ends. The CDR3 contains 17 residues. CDR1 is LGHDT and CDR2 is YNNKEL in the germline V gene (reference sequence). The CDR3 region is CASSQDPGDPIYNEQFF. The DNA for the CDR3 is TGTGCCAGCAGCCAAGACCCAGGGGACCCAATATACAATGAGCAGTTCTTC.

V and J are TRBV5-1 and TRBJ2-3; 10 nucleotides match TRBD1. Unmatched junction bases numbered 7, after V lost 4 bases and J lost 5 bases. The CDR3 sequence is 15 residues long. Germline V gene sequence: CDR1 SGHRS, CDR2 YFSETQ. The CDR3 spells CASSGRDRGRDTQYF. For the CDR3, the DNA is TGCGCCAGCAGCGGCCGGGACAGGGGAAGAGATACGCAGTATTTT.

The chain joins TRBV7-9 to TRBJ2-1; TRBD1 is a possible D gene (6 bases). The V gene's germline CDR1 is SEHNR and CDR2 FQNEAQ (reference sequence). The CDR3 has 15 residues. V shed 0 bases and J shed 8 bases, with 14 bases lying between them. The CDR3 sequence: CASSLALGGIDEQFF. CDR3 nucleotides: TGTGCCAGCAGCTTAGCGCTAGGGGGAATCGATGAGCAGTTCTTC.

The chain carries TRBV28 and TRBJ1-4; D may be TRBD1 (5 bases). Germline V gene lookup returns CDR1 MDHEN and CDR2 SYDVKM. V was clipped by 5 bases and J by 0 bases, with 10 bases between them. CDR3 length equals 15 residues. The CDR3 DNA reads TGTGCCAGCAGTCGCGACAGTGCAACTAATGAAAAACTGTTTTTT. Its translation: CASSRDSATNEKLFF.

The chain joins TRBV6-1 to TRBJ2-1; a weak D match, TRBD1 (5 bases). This CDR3 is built from 16 residues. CDR1 and CDR2 from the germline V gene are MNHNS and SASEGT. Trimming removed 2 bases at V and 4 bases at J, with 15 bases between. The CDR3 loop reads CASSEFQGPPYNEQFF. Written as DNA, the CDR3 is TGTGCCAGCAGTGAATTTCAGGGCCCACCGTACAATGAGCAGTTCTTC.

V gene TRBV5-1 combines with J gene TRBJ1-4; TRBD1 matches 9 bases. The germline V gene has CDR1 SGHRS and CDR2 YFSETQ. This CDR3 has 14 residues. Trimming at V came to 4 bases and at J to 7 bases, leaving 5 bases not matched to a gene. CDR3 protein: CASSDGQGSEKLFF. In nucleotides, the CDR3 is TGCGCCAGCAGCGACGGACAGGGGAGTGAAAAACTGTTTTTT. Combining the CDR3 with reference TRBV5-1 and TRBJ1-4 gives the whole variable domain KAGVTQTPRYLIKTRGQQVTLSCSPISGHRSVSWYQQTPGQGLQFLFEYFSETQRNKGNFPGRFSGRQFSNSRSEMNVSTLELGDSALYLCASSDGQGSEKLFFGSGTQLSVL.

This chain connects TRBV21-1 to TRBJ2-7; TRBD1 is the table's D call and was not checked against the DNA. TRBV21-1 is assigned pseudogene status. This CDR3 is 13 amino acids long. The CDR3 region is CASTRDRGCEQYF. CDR3 bases: TGTGCCAGCACGCGGGACAGGGGGTGCGAGCAGTACTTC.

This clone has just a few counts. This sequence joins TRBV30 and TRBJ1-1; 7 bases agree with TRBD1. J lost 7 bases, V lost 2 bases, and 7 bases had no gene match. CDR1 and CDR2 from the germline V gene are GTSNPN and SVGIG (reference sequence). The CDR3 is 13 residues long. CDR3 in amino acids: CAWSLDREDEAFF. The CDR3 region has the DNA TGTGCCTGGAGTCTAGACAGGGAGGATGAAGCTTTCTTT.

Only one count was recorded for this clone. The gene calls are TRBV7-2 and TRBJ1-2; D is unclear. The CDR3 is 14 residues long. Germline CDR1 SGHTA, CDR2 FQGNSA. Trimming cost V 7 bases and J 6 bases, with 18 bases left between them. The CDR3 nucleotides are TGTGCCAGCACCACGGACTGGGAAACGCATGGCTACACCTTC. Its protein product is CASTTDWETHGYTF. Full variable domain (missing parts from reference TRBV7-2 and TRBJ1-2): GAGVSQSPSNKVTEKGKDVELRCDPISGHTALYWYRQSLGQGLEFLIYFQGNSAPDKSGLPSDRFSAERTGGSVSTLTIQRTQQEDSAVYLCASTTDWETHGYTFGSGTRLTVV.

The chain carries TRBV25-1 and TRBJ2-2, with D possibly matching TRBD2 (5 bases). The CDR3 is made up of 15 amino acids. Trimming shortened V by 5 bases and J by 4 bases, and 14 bases separated the two germline ends. CDR1 MGHDK and CDR2 SYGVNS come from the germline V gene. The CDR3 loop reads CASSKLGMGTGELFF. The CDR3 DNA is TGTGCCAGCAGTAAACTAGGGATGGGCACCGGGGAGCTGTTTTTT.

V gene TRBV2 combines with J gene TRBJ2-7, with 9 positions matching TRBD1. CDR1 is SNHLY and CDR2 is FYNNEI in the germline V gene. Germline trimming cut 7 bases from V and 3 bases from J; bases unmatched to any gene: 7. The CDR3 has 14 residues. CDR3 coding DNA: TGTGCCAGCAATACAGGGGGCCGAGGCTACGAGCAGTACTTC. Translated, it gives CASNTGGRGYEQYF.

The J gene is TRBJ2-7, the V gene TRBV7-2, with TRBD2 as a possible D gene (7 bases). Trimming pared 5 bases from V and 0 bases from J, leaving 11 bases between. The germline CDR1 and CDR2 sequences are SGHTA and FQGNSA. The CDR3 runs 14 residues. CDR3 bases: TGTGCCAGCAGCCCTAGGGGGGGCTCCTACGAGCAGTACTTC. It codes for CASSPRGGSYEQYF.

In nucleotides, the CDR3 is TGTGCCAGCGGGACAGGGTATGAGCAGTTCTTC. Translation: CASGTGYEQFF. The rearrangement links TRBV28 to TRBJ2-1; 9 bases agree with TRBD1. Germline trimming cut 8 bases from V and 8 bases from J; bases unmatched to any gene: 1. The CDR3 is 11 amino acids. Germline V gene sequence: CDR1 MDHEN, CDR2 SYDVKM. Looking up the rest from reference TRBV28 and TRBJ2-1 gives the full variable domain: DVKVTQSSRYLVKRTGEKVFLECVQDMDHENMFWYRQDPGLGLRLIYFSYDVKMKEKGDIPEGYSVSREKKERFSLILESASTNQTSMYLCASGTGYEQFFGPGTRLTVL.

The rearrangement links TRBV4-1 to TRBJ2-7, with 14 nucleotides matching TRBD2. The V segment lost 3 bases and the J segment 3 bases; nucleotides outside the gene matches: 7. The CDR3 covers 17 residues. Per the germline V gene, CDR1 is MGHRA and CDR2 is YSYEKL. For the CDR3, the DNA is TGCGCCAGCAGCCAGTTAGCCGGGACTAGCGGGGGCTACGAGCAGTACTTC. It codes for CASSQLAGTSGGYEQYF.

V is TRBV9 and J is TRBJ1-2; 8 nucleotides match TRBD1. Trimming at V came to 3 bases and at J to 3 bases, leaving 4 bases not matched to a gene. The CDR3 runs to 14 residues. The V gene's germline CDR1 is SGDLS and CDR2 YYNGEE. CDR3 sequence (DNA): TGTGCCAGCAGCGGAAAACAGGGGGACTATGGCTACACCTTC. Translation gives CASSGKQGDYGYTF.

The CDR3 nucleotides read TGTGCCAGCAGTAACTACTGGGGCACCCATGAGCAGTTCTTC. Its translation is CASSNYWGTHEQFF. The rearrangement uses TRBV27 and TRBJ2-1; perhaps TRBD1 as D (5 bases). Germline lookup yields CDR1 MNHEY and CDR2 SMNVEV (reference sequence). Trimming took off 5 bases at V and 8 bases at J, with 16 bases between the two ends. The CDR3 sequence is 14 residues long.

The chain combines TRBV7-2 with TRBJ1-2; D is possibly TRBD1 (6 bases). This CDR3 has 14 amino acids. Trimming took 1 base from V and 2 from J, leaving 8 bases between them. CDR1 is SGHTA and CDR2 is FQGNSA in the germline V gene. The CDR3 reads CASSLGTVNYGYTF. CDR3 coding DNA: TGTGCCAGCAGCTTAGGGACAGTGAACTATGGCTACACCTTC.

V gene TRBV19 combines with J gene TRBJ2-6, with 8 nucleotides matching TRBD1. V lost 5 bases and J lost 1; bases outside the gene matches: 10. This CDR3 has 18 amino acids. The germline V gene has CDR1 LNHDA and CDR2 SQIVND (reference sequence). CDR3 loop: CASSPSKTGVSGANVLTF. The CDR3, as DNA: TGTGCCAGTAGTCCCTCCAAGACAGGGGTATCTGGGGCCAACGTCCTGACTTTC.

V and J are TRBV6-2 or TRBV6-3 and TRBJ2-7; 10 bases are shared with TRBD1. The CDR3 loop spans 19 amino acids. CDR1 and CDR2 (germline): MNHEY, SVGEGT. With 0 bases clipped from V and 2 bases from J, the junction kept 13 bases outside the gene matches. Written as DNA, the CDR3 is TGTGCCAGCAGTTACTCCCTCGGGACAGGGGAAATGGCCACCTACGAGCAGTACTTC. It encodes CASSYSLGTGEMATYEQYF.

The table lists this clone with a count of one. The chain couples TRBV27 to TRBJ2-1; 11 bases are a match to TRBD2. The germline gives CDR1 MNHEY, CDR2 SMNVEV (reference sequence). The CDR3 is 15 residues long. Trimming cost V 6 bases and J 4 bases; bases outside gene matches: 5. CDR3 protein: CASRLTSGVYNEQFF. CDR3 nucleotide sequence: TGTGCCAGCAGGCTGACTAGCGGGGTTTACAATGAGCAGTTCTTC.

V and J are TRBV25-1 and TRBJ2-7; D remains ambiguous. The CDR3 is 15 residues long. V lost 3 bases and J 1 base, leaving 13 bases between the germline ends. CDR1 and CDR2 (germline): MGHDK, SYGVNS. The CDR3 DNA follows: TGTGCCAGCAGTGAGGCGCCAGGCAAATCCTACGAGCAGTACTTC. Residues: CASSEAPGKSYEQYF.

This clone has more than one count but fewer than ten. The chain couples TRBV11-2 to TRBJ2-1; 14 positions agree with TRBD2. The V segment lost 5 bases and the J segment 13 bases; nucleotides outside the gene matches: 13. Per germline, CDR1 SGHAT and CDR2 FQNNGV. The CDR3 consists of 16 residues. The CDR3 loop reads CASSPNQGLAGAIQFF. In nucleotides, the CDR3 is TGTGCCAGCAGCCCCAATCAGGGACTAGCGGGAGCCATTCAGTTCTTC. The variable domain in full, completed from reference TRBV11-2 and TRBJ2-1, reads EAGVAQSPRYKIIEKRQSVAFWCNPISGHATLYWYQQILGQGPKLLIQFQNNGVVDDSQLPKDRFSAERLKGVDSTLKIQPAKLEDSAVYLCASSPNQGLAGAIQFFGPGTRLTVL.

This chain uses TRBV10-3 with TRBJ2-5; possible D gene TRBD2, 6 bases. CDR1 and CDR2 from the germline V gene are ENHRY and SYGVKD. V was clipped by 0 bases and J by 4 bases, with 18 bases between them. The CDR3 totals 17 residues. The CDR3 region has the DNA TGTGCCATCAGTGAGTCCGGGGGACCCGCGGGGATAGAGACCCAGTACTTC. Residues: CAISESGGPAGIETQYF.